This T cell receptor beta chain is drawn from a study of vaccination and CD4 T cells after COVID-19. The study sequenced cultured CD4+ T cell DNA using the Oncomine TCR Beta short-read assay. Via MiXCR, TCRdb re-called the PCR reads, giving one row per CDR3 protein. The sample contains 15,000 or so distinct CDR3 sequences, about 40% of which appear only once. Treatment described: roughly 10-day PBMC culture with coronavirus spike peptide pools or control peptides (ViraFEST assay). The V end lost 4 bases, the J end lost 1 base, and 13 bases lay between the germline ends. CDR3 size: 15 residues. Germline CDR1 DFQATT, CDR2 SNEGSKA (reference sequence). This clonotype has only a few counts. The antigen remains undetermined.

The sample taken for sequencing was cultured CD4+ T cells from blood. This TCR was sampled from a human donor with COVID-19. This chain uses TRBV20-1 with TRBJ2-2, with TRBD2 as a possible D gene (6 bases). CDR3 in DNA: TGCAGTGCTAATTCGCGGGGAAAGAACACCGGGGAGCTGTTTTTT. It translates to CSANSRGKNTGELFF.